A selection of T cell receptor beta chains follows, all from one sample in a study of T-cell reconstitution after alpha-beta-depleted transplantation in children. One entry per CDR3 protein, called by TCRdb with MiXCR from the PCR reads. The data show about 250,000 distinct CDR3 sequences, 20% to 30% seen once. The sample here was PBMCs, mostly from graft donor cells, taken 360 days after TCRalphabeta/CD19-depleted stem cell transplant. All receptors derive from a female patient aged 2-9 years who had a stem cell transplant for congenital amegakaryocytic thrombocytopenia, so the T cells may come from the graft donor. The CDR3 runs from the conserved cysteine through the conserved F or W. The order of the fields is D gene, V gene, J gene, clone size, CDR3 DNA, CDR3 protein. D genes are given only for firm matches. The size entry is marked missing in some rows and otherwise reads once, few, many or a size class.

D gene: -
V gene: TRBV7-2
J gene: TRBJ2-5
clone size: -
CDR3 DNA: TGTGCCAGCAGCTTAGATGCCGGGTACGAGACCCAGTACTTC
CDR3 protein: CASSLDAGYETQYF

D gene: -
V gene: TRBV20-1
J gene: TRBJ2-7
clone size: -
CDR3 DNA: TGCAGTGCTAGCTTGGACTTTTACGAGCAGTACTTC
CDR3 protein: CSASLDFYEQYF

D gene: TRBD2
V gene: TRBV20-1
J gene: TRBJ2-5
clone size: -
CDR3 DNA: TGCAGTGCGGAGGGGCGCGGCAGCGGGGAGAACCAAGAGACCCAGTACTTC
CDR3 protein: CSAEGRGSGENQETQYF

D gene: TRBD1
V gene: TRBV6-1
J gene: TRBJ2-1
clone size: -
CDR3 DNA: TGTGCCAGCATCCCCGGACAGGGTCGCTACAATGAGCAGTTCTTC
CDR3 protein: CASIPGQGRYNEQFF

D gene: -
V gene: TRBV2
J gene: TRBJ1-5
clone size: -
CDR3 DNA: TGTGCCAGCAGTGGACAGGAGAGTTACGGCAATCAGCCCCAGCATTTT
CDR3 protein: CASSGQESYGNQPQHF

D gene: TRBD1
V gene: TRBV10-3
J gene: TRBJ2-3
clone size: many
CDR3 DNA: TGTGCCATCAGTGACACCGGGACAGGCACAGATACGCAGTATTTT
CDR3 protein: CAISDTGTGTDTQYF

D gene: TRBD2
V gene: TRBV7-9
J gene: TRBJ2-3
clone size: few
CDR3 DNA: TGTGCCAGCACCTTAGCGGGAGGGCCATTCAGCACAGATACGCAGTATTTT
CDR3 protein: CASTLAGGPFSTDTQYF

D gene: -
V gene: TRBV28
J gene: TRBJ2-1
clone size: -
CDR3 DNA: TGTGCCACTACGAGGACTAGGGGGGACAATGAGCAGTTCTTC
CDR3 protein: CATTRTRGDNEQFF

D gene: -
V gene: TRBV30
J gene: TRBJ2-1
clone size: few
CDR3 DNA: TGTGCCTGGGGAACAGGGGGGGGAGAGCAGTTCTTC
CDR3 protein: CAWGTGGGEQFF

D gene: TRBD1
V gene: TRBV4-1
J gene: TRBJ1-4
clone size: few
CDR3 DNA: TGCGCCAGCAGCCACTCCAAAAGGGGGCTTCCTAATGAAAAACTGTTTTTT
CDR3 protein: CASSHSKRGLPNEKLFF

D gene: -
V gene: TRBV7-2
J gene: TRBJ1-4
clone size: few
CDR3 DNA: TGTGCCAGCAGACCCGTAGGTGAAAAACTGTTTTTT
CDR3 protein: CASRPVGEKLFF